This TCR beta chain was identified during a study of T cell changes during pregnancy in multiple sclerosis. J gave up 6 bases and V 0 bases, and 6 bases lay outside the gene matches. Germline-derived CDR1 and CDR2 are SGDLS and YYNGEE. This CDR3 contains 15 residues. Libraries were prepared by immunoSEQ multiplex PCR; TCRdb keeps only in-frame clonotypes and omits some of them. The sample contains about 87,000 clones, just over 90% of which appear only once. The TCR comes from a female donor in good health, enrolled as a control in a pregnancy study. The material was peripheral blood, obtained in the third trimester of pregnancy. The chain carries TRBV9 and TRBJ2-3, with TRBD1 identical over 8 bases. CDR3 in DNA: TGTGCCAGCAGCGTAGACCCGGCAGGGGGCGATACGCAGTATTTT. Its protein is CASSVDPAGGDTQYF.